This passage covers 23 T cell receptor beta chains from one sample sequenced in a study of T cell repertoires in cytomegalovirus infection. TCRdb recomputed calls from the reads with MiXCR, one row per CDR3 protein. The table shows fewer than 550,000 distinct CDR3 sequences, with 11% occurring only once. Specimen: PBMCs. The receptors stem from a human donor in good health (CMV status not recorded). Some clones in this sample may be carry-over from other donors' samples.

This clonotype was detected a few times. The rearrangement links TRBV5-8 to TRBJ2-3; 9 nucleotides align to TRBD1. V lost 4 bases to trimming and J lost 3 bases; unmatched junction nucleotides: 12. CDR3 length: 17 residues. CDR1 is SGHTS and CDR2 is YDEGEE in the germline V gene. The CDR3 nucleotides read TGTGCCAGCAGCCACACCCGGGACAGGGATGGAACAGATACGCAGTATTTT. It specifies CASSHTRDRDGTDTQYF.

This chain's CDR3 is CASSESLAGGLETQYF. The CDR3, as DNA: TGTGCCAGCAGTGAAAGTCTAGCGGGAGGGTTGGAGACCCAGTACTTC. The V and J genes are TRBV25-1 and TRBJ2-5; TRBD2 aligns across 12 bases. J was trimmed by 5 bases and V by 2 bases; bases with no gene match: 6. The CDR3 sequence is 16 residues long. Germline CDR1 is MGHDK and CDR2 is SYGVNS.

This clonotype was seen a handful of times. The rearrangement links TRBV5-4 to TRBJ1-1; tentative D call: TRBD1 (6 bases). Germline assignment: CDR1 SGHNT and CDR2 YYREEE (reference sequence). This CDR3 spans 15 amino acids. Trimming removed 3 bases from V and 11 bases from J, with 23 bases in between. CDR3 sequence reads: CASSSLQGPLQGAFF. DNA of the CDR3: TGTGCCAGCAGCTCCTTACAGGGCCCTCTCCAAGGCGCTTTCTTT.

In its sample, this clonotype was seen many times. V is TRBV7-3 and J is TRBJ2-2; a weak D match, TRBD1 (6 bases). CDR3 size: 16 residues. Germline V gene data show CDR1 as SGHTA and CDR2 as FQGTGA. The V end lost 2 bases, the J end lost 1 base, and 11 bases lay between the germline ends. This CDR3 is CASSLRGTKNTGELFF. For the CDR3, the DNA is TGTGCCAGCAGCTTACGTGGGACAAAGAACACCGGGGAGCTGTTTTTT.

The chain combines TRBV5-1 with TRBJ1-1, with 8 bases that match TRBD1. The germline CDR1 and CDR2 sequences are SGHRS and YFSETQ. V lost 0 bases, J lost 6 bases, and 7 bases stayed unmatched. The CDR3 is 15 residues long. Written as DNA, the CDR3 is TGCGCCAGCAGCTTGGGGGGACAGGTTGGTCCTGAAGCTTTCTTT. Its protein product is CASSLGGQVGPEAFF. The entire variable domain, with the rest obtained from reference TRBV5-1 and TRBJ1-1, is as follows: KAGVTQTPRYLIKTRGQQVTLSCSPISGHRSVSWYQQTPGQGLQFLFEYFSETQRNKGNFPGRFSGRQFSNSRSEMNVSTLELGDSALYLCASSLGGQVGPEAFFGQGTRLTVV.

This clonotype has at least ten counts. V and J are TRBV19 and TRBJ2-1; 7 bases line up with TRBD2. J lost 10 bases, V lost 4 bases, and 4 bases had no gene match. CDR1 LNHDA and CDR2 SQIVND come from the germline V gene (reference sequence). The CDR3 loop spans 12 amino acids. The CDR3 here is CASSTSGPEQFF. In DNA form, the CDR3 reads TGTGCCAGTAGTACTAGCGGCCCCGAGCAGTTCTTC.

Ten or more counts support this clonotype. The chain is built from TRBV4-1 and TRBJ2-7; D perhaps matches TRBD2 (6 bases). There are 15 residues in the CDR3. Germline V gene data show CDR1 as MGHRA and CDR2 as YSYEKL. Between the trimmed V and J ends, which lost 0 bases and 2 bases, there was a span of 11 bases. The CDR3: CASSQDRAGTYEQYF. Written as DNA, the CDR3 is TGCGCCAGCAGCCAAGATAGGGCGGGGACCTACGAGCAGTACTTC.

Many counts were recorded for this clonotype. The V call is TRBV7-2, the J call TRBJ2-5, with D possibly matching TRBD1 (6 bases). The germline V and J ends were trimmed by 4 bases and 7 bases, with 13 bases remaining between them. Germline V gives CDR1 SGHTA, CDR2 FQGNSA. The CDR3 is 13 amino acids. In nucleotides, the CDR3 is TGTGCCAGCAGCTCACGGGACACCGGGACCCAGTACTTC. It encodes CASSSRDTGTQYF.

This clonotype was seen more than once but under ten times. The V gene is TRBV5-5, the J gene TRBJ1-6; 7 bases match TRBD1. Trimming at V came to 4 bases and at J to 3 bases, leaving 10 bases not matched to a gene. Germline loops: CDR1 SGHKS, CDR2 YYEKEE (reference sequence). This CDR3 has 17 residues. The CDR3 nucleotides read TGTGCCAGCAGCCCCGGGGACAGCCGCGACTATAATTCACCCCTCCACTTT. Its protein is CASSPGDSRDYNSPLHF.

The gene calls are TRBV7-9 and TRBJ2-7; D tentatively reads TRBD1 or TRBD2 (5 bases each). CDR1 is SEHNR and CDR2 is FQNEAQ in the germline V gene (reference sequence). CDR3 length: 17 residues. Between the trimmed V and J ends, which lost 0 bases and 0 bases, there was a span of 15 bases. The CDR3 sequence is CASSLAGESSLSYEQYF. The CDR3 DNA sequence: TGTGCCAGCAGCTTAGCGGGGGAGTCCTCTCTCTCCTACGAGCAGTACTTC. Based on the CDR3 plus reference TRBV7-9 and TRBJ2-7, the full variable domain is DTGVSQNPRHKITKRGQNVTFRCDPISEHNRLYWYRQTLGQGPEFLTYFQNEAQLEKSRLLSDRFSAERPKGSFSTLEIQRTEQGDSAMYLCASSLAGESSLSYEQYFGPGTRLTVT.

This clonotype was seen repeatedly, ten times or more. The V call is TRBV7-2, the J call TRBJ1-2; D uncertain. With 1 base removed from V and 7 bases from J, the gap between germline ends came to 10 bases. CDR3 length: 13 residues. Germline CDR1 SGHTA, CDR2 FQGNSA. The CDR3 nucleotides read TGTGCCAGCAGCTTAGACCGCGCGGGTGGCTACACCTTC. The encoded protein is CASSLDRAGGYTF.

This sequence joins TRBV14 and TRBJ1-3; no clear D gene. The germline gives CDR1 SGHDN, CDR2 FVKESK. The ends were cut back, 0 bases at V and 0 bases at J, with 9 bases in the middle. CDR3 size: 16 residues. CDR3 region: CASSQELRFSGNTIYF. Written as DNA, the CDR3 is TGTGCCAGCAGCCAAGAACTCAGGTTCTCTGGAAACACCATATATTTT.

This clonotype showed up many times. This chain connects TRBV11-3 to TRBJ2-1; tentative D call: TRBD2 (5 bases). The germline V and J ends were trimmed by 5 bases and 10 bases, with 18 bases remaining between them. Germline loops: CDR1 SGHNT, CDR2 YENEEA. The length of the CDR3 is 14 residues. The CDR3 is CASSARVSGAEQFF. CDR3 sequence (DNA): TGTGCCAGCAGCGCCCGCGTCAGCGGAGCCGAGCAGTTCTTC.

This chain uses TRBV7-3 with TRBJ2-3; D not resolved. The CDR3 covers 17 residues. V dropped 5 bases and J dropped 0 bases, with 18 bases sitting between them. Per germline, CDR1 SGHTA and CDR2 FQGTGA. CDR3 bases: TGTGCCAGCAGCGTAAGTGGGCGAGCGCTTAGCACAGATACGCAGTATTTT. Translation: CASSVSGRALSTDTQYF.

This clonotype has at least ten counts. The CDR3 DNA is TGTGCCAGCAGTCGCGCCCGGGACAGGGTGGAAGAAGCTTTCTTT. Amino acid sequence: CASSRARDRVEEAFF. This chain joins TRBV12-3 or TRBV12-4 and TRBJ1-1, with 9 bases that match TRBD1. The length of the CDR3 is 15 residues. V trimming: 5 bases; J trimming: 8 bases; junction bases outside the gene matches: 12.

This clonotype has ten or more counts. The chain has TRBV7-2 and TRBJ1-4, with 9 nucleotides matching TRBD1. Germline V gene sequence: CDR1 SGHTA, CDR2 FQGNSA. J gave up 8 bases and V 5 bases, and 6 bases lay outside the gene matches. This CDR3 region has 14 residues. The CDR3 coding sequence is TGTGCCAGCAGCCGGGGACAGGGTGGGGAAAAACTGTTTTTT. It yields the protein CASSRGQGGEKLFF.

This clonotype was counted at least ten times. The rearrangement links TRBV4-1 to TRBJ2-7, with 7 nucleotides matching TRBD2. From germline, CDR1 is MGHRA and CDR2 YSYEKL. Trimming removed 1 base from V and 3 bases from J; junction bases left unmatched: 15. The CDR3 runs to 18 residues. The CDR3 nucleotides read TGCGCCAGCAGCCAAGTTTTTCCTCTTGGGGCGGGAGACTACGAGCAGTACTTC. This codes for CASSQVFPLGAGDYEQYF.

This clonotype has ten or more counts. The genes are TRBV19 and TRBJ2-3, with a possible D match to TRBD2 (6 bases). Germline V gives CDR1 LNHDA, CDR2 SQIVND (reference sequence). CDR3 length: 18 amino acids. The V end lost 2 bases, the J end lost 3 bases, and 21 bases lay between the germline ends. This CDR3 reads CASSILGSRTEGTDTQYF. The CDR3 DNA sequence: TGTGCCAGTAGTATATTGGGCTCTAGGACGGAGGGTACAGATACGCAGTATTTT.

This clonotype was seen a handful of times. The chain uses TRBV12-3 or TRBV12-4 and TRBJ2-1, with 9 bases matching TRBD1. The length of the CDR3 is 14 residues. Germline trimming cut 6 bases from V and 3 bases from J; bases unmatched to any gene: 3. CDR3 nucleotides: TGTGCCAGCAGGACAGGGGGGAACTACAATGAGCAGTTCTTC. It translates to CASRTGGNYNEQFF.

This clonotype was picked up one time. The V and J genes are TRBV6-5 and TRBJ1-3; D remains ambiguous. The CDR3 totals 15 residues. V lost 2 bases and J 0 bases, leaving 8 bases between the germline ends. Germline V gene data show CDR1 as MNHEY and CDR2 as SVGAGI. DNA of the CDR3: TGTGCCAGCAGTTACGGGCAAAGCTCTGGAAACACCATATATTTT. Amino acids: CASSYGQSSGNTIYF.

CDR3 sequence: CASGPHGTGSYEQYF. The CDR3, as DNA: TGTGCCAGCGGACCCCACGGGACAGGGTCCTACGAGCAGTACTTC. This sequence joins TRBV27 and TRBJ2-7; 9 bases fit TRBD1. J gave up 1 base and V 8 bases, and 9 bases lay outside the gene matches. The germline V gene encodes CDR1 MNHEY and CDR2 SMNVEV (reference sequence). The CDR3 consists of 15 residues.

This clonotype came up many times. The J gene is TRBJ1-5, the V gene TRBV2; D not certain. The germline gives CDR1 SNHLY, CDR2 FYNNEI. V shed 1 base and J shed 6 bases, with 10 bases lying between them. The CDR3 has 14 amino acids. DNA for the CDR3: TGTGCCAGCAGTGAAGAGAGGATAGGTCAGCCCCAGCATTTT. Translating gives CASSEERIGQPQHF.

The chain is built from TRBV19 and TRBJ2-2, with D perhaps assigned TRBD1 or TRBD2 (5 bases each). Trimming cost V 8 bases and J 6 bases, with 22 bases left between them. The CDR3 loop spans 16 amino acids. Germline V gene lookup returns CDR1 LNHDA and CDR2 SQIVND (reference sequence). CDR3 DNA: TGTGCCAGTTCAACCATCGCCAGAGGGGATGCCGGGGAGCTGTTTTTT. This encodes CASSTIARGDAGELFF.